The rows below give T cell receptor beta chains drawn from one sample of a study of OX40 agonist ivuxolimab in advanced cancers. Here immunoSEQ multiplex PCR was the method, and the copy in TCRdb shows in-frame clones only, minus some. The data show tens of thousands of clones, with about 90% seen just once and about 0.8% held by the top ten. Sequenced here: CD4+ or CD8+ T cells sorted from blood, sampled in a trial of the OX40 agonist ivuxolimab. The receptors here all came from an adult with an advanced solid tumor such as melanoma, head and neck, liver or kidney cancer. Each CDR3 is given with its conserved first and last residue. The D gene is left open where the match is weak. Some rows have no size entry. The others give once, few or many, or a class for an expanded clone.

V gene	D gene	J gene	clone size	CDR3 DNA	CDR3 protein
TRBV7-2	-	TRBJ1-2	-	TGTGCCAGCAGCTTAGCGGGAGCGGGGTCCTATGGCTACACCTTC	CASSLAGAGSYGYTF
TRBV28	-	TRBJ2-6	-	TGTGCCAGCAGCGGACCTGGGGCCAACGTCCTGACTTTC	CASSGPGANVLTF
TRBV6-1	-	TRBJ1-3	-	TGTGCCAGCAGTGCCACTGGACGGCTCTCTGGAAACACCATATATTTT	CASSATGRLSGNTIYF
TRBV6-5	-	TRBJ1-4	-	TGTGCCAGCAGTTACTCTCAGGGGCGGGAAAAACTGTTTTTT	CASSYSQGREKLFF
TRBV6-5	-	TRBJ1-2	-	TGTGCCAGCAGTGAGGGATATGGCTACACCTTC	CASSEGYGYTF
TRBV10-3	TRBD2	TRBJ2-7	-	TGTGCCATCAGCCGACTAGCGGGAGGGAGCTCCTACGAGCAGTACTTC	CAISRLAGGSSYEQYF
TRBV6-1	-	TRBJ2-7	-	TGTGCCAGCACAGCGAGCCCGGGACCTAACTACGAGCAGTACTTC	CASTASPGPNYEQYF
TRBV19	-	TRBJ1-1	-	TGTGCCAGTAGTATGGGTGACAGTAACACTGAAGCTTTCTTT	CASSMGDSNTEAFF
TRBV28	-	TRBJ2-1	once	TGTGCCAGCAGTCCCCCCCAATCCTGGTACAATGAGCAGTTCTTC	CASSPPQSWYNEQFF
TRBV7-2	-	TRBJ2-7	-	TGTGCCAGCAGCAAACAAGTCTACGAGCAGTACTTC	CASSKQVYEQYF
TRBV28	TRBD1	TRBJ1-2	few	TGTGCCAGCAGTCCCCTCGGGAGGACAGGGGCCACGACTCGAACCTTC	CASSPLGRTGATTRTF
TRBV6-6	TRBD1	TRBJ1-4	once	TGTGCCAGCAGACTACAGGGGGCGAATGAAAAACTGTTTTTT	CASRLQGANEKLFF
TRBV28	TRBD1	TRBJ1-2	-	TGTGCCAGCAGTCCCCCCGGGACAGGGGTCAGCTATGGCTACACCTTC	CASSPPGTGVSYGYTF
TRBV11-2	-	TRBJ2-5	-	TGTGCCAGCAGCTTCGCAGGGGCGGAGGAGACCCAGTACTTC	CASSFAGAEETQYF
TRBV19	-	TRBJ2-5	-	TGTGCCAGTAGTACCCTAGGGGGGGAGACCCAGTACTTC	CASSTLGGETQYF
TRBV6-6	TRBD2	TRBJ2-2	-	TGTGCCAGCAGCACGGGGGGGAGCACCGGGGAGCTGTTTTTT	CASSTGGSTGELFF
TRBV6-5	TRBD1	TRBJ1-5	-	TGTGCCAGCAGTTTCCAGGGGGGTCAGCCCCAGCATTTT	CASSFQGGQPQHF
TRBV7-3	-	TRBJ2-2	-	TGTGCCAGCAGCCCCGGGCTCCCGAGGGCCACCGGGGAGCTGTTTTTT	CASSPGLPRATGELFF
TRBV29-1	-	TRBJ2-7	-	TGCAGTGTTGGCTCCGGCTCCTACGAGCAGTACTTC	CSVGSGSYEQYF
TRBV19	-	TRBJ1-2	-	TGTGCCAGTAGTATTACCTTGGGCGGAATCGAACCCAACTATGGCTACACCTTC	CASSITLGGIEPNYGYTF
TRBV29-1	-	TRBJ2-1	-	TGCAGCGTTGAACCGACAGGCCGTTTCAATGAGCAGTTCTTC	CSVEPTGRFNEQFF
TRBV5-4	TRBD2	TRBJ2-5	-	TGTGCCAGCAGCTCCGTAGCGGGGCCCTGGGAGACCCAGTACTTC	CASSSVAGPWETQYF
TRBV28	TRBD2	TRBJ2-7	-	TGTGCCAGCAGCAAGACTAGCGGGCAATACGAGCAGTACTTC	CASSKTSGQYEQYF
TRBV6-1	TRBD2	TRBJ2-5	-	TGTGCCAGCAGTGAGTCCGGGAGCGGGGATGGGACCCAGTACTTC	CASSESGSGDGTQYF
TRBV28	TRBD2	TRBJ2-3	-	TGTGCCTCCTCAGGCGTTATAGCGGGAGCCGATACGCAGTATTTT	CASSGVIAGADTQYF
TRBV7-2	-	TRBJ2-7	-	TGTGCCAGCAGCTTAGTTGGTAACTACGAGCAGTACTTC	CASSLVGNYEQYF
TRBV28	-	TRBJ2-5	-	TGTGCCAGCAGTTTTGATGGAGCCCGGGGAGAGACCCAGTACTTC	CASSFDGARGETQYF
TRBV28	-	TRBJ1-6	-	TGTGCCAGCAGTTTCAACAGAAATAATTCACCCCTCCACTTT	CASSFNRNNSPLHF
TRBV30	-	TRBJ2-7	-	TGTGCCTGGAGTGGGGACACCTACGAGCAGTACTTC	CAWSGDTYEQYF
TRBV14	-	TRBJ2-1	-	TGTGCCAGCAGCCGACTAGGGTCGAACAATGAGCAGTTCTTC	CASSRLGSNNEQFF
TRBV4-3	-	TRBJ2-7	-	TGCGCCAGCAGCCAAGATAGGACTTACGAGCAGTACTTC	CASSQDRTYEQYF